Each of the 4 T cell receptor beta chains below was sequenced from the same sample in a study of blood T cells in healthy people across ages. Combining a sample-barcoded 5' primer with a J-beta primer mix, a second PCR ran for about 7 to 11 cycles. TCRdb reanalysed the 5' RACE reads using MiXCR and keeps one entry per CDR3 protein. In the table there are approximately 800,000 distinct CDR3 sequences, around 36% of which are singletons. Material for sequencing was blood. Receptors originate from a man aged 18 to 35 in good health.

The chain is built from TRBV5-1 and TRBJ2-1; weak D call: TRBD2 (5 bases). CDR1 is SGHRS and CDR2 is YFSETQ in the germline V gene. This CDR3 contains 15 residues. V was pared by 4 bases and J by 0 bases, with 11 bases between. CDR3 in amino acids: CASSKEASSYNEQFF. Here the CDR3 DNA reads TGCGCCAGCAGCAAGGAGGCGAGCTCCTACAATGAGCAGTTCTTC.

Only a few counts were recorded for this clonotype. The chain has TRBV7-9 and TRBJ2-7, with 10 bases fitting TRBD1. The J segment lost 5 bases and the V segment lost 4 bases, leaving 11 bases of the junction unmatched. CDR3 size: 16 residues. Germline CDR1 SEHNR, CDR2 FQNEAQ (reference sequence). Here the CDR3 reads CASSSRIGDRGDEQYF. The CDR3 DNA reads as TGTGCCAGCAGCTCCCGAATCGGGGACAGGGGCGACGAGCAGTACTTC.

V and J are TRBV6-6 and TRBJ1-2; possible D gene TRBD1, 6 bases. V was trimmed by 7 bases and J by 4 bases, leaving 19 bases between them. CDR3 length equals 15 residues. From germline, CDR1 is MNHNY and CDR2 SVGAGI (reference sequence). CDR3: CASTLTETGIYGYTF. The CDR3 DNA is TGTGCCAGCACCCTAACAGAGACAGGCATCTATGGCTACACCTTC.

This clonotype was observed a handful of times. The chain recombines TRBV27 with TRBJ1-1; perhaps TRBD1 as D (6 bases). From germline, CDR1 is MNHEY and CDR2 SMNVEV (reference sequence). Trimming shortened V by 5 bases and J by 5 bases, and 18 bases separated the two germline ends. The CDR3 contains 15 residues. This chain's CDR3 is CASSGQQGLGTEAFF. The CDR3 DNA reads TGTGCCAGCAGTGGGCAACAGGGTCTTGGTACTGAAGCTTTCTTT.